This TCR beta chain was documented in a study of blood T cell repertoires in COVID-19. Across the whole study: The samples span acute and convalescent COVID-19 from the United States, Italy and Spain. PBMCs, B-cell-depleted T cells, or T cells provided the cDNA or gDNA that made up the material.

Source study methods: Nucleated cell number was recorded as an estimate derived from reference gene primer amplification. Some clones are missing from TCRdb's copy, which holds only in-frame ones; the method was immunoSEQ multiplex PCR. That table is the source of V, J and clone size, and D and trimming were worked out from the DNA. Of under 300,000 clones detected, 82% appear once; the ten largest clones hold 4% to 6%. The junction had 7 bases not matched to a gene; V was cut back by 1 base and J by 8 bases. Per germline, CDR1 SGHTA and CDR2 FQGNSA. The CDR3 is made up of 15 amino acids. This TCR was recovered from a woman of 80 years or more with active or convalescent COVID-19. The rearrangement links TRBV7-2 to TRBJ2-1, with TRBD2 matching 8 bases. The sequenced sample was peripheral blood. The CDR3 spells CASSLGGGPWYEQFF. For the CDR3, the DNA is TGTGCCAGCAGCTTAGGCGGGGGGCCGTGGTATGAGCAGTTCTTC.